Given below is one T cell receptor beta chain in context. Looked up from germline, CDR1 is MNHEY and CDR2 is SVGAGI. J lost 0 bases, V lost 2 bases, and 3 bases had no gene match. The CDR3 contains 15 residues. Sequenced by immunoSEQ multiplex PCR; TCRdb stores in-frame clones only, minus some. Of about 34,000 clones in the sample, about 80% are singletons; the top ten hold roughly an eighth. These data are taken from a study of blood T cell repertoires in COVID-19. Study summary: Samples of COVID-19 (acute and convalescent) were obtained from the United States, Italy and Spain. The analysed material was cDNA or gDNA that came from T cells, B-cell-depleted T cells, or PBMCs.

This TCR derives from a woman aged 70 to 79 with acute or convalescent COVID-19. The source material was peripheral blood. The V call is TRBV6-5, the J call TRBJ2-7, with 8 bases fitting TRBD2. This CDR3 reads CASSYQTSASYEQYF. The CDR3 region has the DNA TGTGCCAGCAGTTACCAGACTAGCGCCTCCTACGAGCAGTACTTC.